This TCR beta chain originates from a study of radiotherapy plus CTLA-4 blockade in lung cancer. General observations from the study: Subsequent to radiotherapy plus ipilimumab, tumor-derived TCR clones underwent expansion in blood. Alongside interferon-beta, early blood T cell clone dynamics were reportedly the best predictor of response.

Clones were read by immunoSEQ multiplex PCR, and TCRdb kept only the in-frame ones, dropping some. The sample lists 45,000 to 75,000 clones; 77% were seen once. Comments on this clone: Its antigen remains unidentified.

V was cut by 7 bases and J by 3 bases, with 16 bases left in between. This CDR3 has 14 amino acids. Germline V gene data show CDR1 as SGHTA and CDR2 as FQGNSA. This chain links TRBV7-2 with TRBJ2-7; possibly TRBD2 for D (7 bases). The TCR comes from a human donor with non-small cell lung cancer who had a partial response to radiotherapy plus ipilimumab. The sequenced sample was peripheral blood, obtained from a patient treated with radiotherapy plus ipilimumab. The DNA of the CDR3 is TGTGCCAGCACCCCTCTAGGGGGGGACTACGAGCAGTACTTC. Residues: CASTPLGGDYEQYF.